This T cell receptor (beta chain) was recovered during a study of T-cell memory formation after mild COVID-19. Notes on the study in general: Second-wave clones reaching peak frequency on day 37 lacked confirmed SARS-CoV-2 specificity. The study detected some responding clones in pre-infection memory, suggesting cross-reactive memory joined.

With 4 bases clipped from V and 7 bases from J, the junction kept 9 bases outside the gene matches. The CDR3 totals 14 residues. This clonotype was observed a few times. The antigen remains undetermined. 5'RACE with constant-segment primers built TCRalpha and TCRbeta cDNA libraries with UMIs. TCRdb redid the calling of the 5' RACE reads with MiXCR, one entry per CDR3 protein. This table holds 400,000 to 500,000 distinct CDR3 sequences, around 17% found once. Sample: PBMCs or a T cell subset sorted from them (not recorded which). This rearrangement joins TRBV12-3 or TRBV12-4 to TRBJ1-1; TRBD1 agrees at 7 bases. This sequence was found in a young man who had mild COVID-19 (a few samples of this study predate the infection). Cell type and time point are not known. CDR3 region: CASSSPATGSEAFF. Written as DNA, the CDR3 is TGTGCCAGCAGTTCACCCGCGACAGGGAGTGAAGCTTTCTTT.